These 18 T cell receptor beta chains were all obtained from the same sample, sequenced in a study of shared clonotypes between healthy human individuals. Using immunoSEQ multiplex PCR, the repertoire was profiled, and TCRdb retains in-frame clones only, with some absent. Among roughly 2,300,000 clones listed, about 90% were seen once. Specimen: naive CD4+ T cells from PBMCs. As to subset: CD45RA+ positively selected. These receptors were collected from a young man in good health. Some clones in this sample may be carry-over from other donors' samples.

This sequence joins TRBV30 and TRBJ2-5, with TRBD1 matching over 8 bases. The J call may be mistaken, given a closer DNA end match to TRBJ2-7. The CDR3 has 14 amino acids. Germline V CDR1 and CDR2: GTSNPN, SVGIG (reference sequence). For the CDR3, the DNA is TGTGCCTGGAGGAATCGCAGGGGGCGGGACGAGCAGTACTTC. Amino acid sequence: CAWRNRRGRDEQYF.

V usage is TRBV14 and J usage is TRBJ1-2; weak D call: TRBD1 (5 bases). With 3 bases removed from V and 2 bases from J, the gap between germline ends came to 16 bases. The germline V gene has CDR1 SGHDN and CDR2 FVKESK. The CDR3 has 16 residues. The CDR3 nucleotides are TGTGCCAGCAGCCAGGACGGGACCCCGGGGAACTATGGCTACACCTTC. Residues: CASSQDGTPGNYGYTF.

This clone showed up just once. The V gene is TRBV5-1, the J gene TRBJ2-5, with TRBD2 as a possible D gene (6 bases). Germline V lookup: CDR1 SGHRS, CDR2 YFSETQ. V was pared by 4 bases and J by 1 base, with 11 bases between. The CDR3 runs to 14 residues. CDR3 sequence reads: CASSRGSTQETQYF. In nucleotides, the CDR3 is TGCGCCAGCAGCCGGGGGTCAACCCAAGAGACCCAGTACTTC.

This clone appeared a few times. The rearrangement links TRBV29-1 to TRBJ1-1; D is undetermined. CDR3 length equals 12 residues. The V gene lost 4 bases and the J gene lost 2 bases, with 8 bases spanning the gap. Germline CDR1 SQVTM, CDR2 ANQGSEA. CDR3 residues: CSVGPTNTEAFF. For the CDR3, the DNA is TGCAGCGTTGGTCCCACTAACACTGAAGCTTTCTTT.

This chain joins TRBV28 and TRBJ2-1; 10 bases are a match to TRBD2. The CDR3 runs 16 residues. V gave up 2 bases and J gave up 7 bases; unmatched junction bases: 8. Germline values: CDR1 MDHEN, CDR2 SYDVKM. The CDR3 here is CASSLPLAGVRNEQFF. The CDR3 DNA reads TGTGCCAGCAGTTTACCCCTAGCGGGAGTTAGGAATGAGCAGTTCTTC.

The rearrangement links TRBV9 to TRBJ2-7; a weak D match, TRBD1 (6 bases). The V end was cut by 2 bases, the J end by 6 bases, with 18 bases between. CDR1 is SGDLS, CDR2 YYNGEE, per germline. This CDR3 spans 15 amino acids. CDR3 loop: CASSVWGQGWSEQYF. The CDR3, as DNA: TGTGCCAGCAGCGTTTGGGGGCAGGGATGGTCCGAGCAGTACTTC.

The CDR3 is CAGTVIRSSGANVLTF. The CDR3 DNA is TGTGCCGGAACCGTCATACGCTCCTCTGGGGCCAACGTCCTGACTTTC. V usage is TRBV7-9 and J usage is TRBJ2-6; D is unresolved. CDR3 length: 16 amino acids. Germline V CDR1 and CDR2: SEHNR, FQNEAQ (reference sequence). The V gene lost 11 bases and the J gene lost 0 bases, with 17 bases spanning the gap.

This clone was picked up one time. The chain couples TRBV14 to TRBJ2-3; D ambiguous. In germline, CDR1 is SGHDN, CDR2 FVKESK. CDR3 length equals 15 residues. Trimming removed 1 base from V and 2 bases from J, with 10 bases in between. CDR3 in amino acids: CASSQGMTPTDTQYF. The CDR3 region has the DNA TGTGCCAGCAGCCAAGGGATGACCCCCACAGATACGCAGTATTTT.

The CDR3 sequence: CASSQGSRADGYTF. The CDR3, as DNA: TGTGCCAGCAGCCAAGGTTCCCGTGCAGATGGCTACACCTTC. The chain employs TRBV4-2 and TRBJ1-2; D gene unclear. This CDR3 comprises 14 residues. The V end was cut by 1 base, the J end by 6 bases, with 12 bases between. Germline CDR1 and CDR2: LGHNA and YNFKEQ.

The CDR3 DNA reads TGCACCCTTCCGGAGGATGAGCAGTTCTTC. It translates to CTLPEDEQFF. This rearrangement joins TRBV20-1 to TRBJ2-1; possible D gene TRBD2, 5 bases. CDR1 is DFQATT and CDR2 is SNEGSKA in the germline V gene (reference sequence). The length of the CDR3 is 10 residues.

This clone was counted a few times. DNA for the CDR3: TGTGCCAGCAGCTTATTGGAAAACACCATATATTTT. Its protein product is CASSLLENTIYF. The rearrangement links TRBV7-2 to TRBJ1-3, with D unresolved. V was cut by 2 bases and J by 6 bases, with 5 bases left in between. The CDR3 is 12 amino acids. The germline V gene encodes CDR1 SGHTA and CDR2 FQGNSA.

CDR3 sequence (DNA): TGTGCCAGCAGCCAACGGACAGCTTGGGGCTACACCTTC. Encoded protein: CASSQRTAWGYTF. The chain uses TRBV13 and TRBJ1-2, with D possibly being TRBD1 (6 bases). Deletions cut 5 bases from V and 8 bases from J, with 15 bases between. The length of the CDR3 is 13 residues. CDR1 PRHDT and CDR2 FYEKMQ come from the germline V gene (reference sequence).

This clone was observed a few times. This chain uses TRBV28 with TRBJ1-1; 7 nucleotides line up with TRBD1. This CDR3 region has 14 residues. CDR1 and CDR2 (germline): MDHEN, SYDVKM. The V gene end was trimmed by 2 bases and the J gene end by 5 bases; junction bases not matched to a gene: 5. In DNA, the CDR3 is TGTGCCAGCAGTTTACCAGGGGGAAGGACTGAAGCTTTCTTT. This translates into CASSLPGGRTEAFF.

This sequence joins TRBV7-3 and TRBJ1-2; 9 nucleotides agree with TRBD1. V shed 5 bases, J shed 4 bases, and the junction held 5 bases outside the gene matches. Germline CDR1 SGHTA, CDR2 FQGTGA. This CDR3 region has 14 residues. The CDR3 region has the DNA TGTGCCAGCAGCCCTTCGACAGGGGGCTATGGCTACACCTTC. Encoded protein: CASSPSTGGYGYTF.

The V gene is TRBV5-4, the J gene TRBJ2-5, with D tentatively TRBD1 (7 bases). Matching the DNA end better, TRBJ2-7 makes the J call doubtful. Germline CDR1 and CDR2: SGHNT and YYREEE (reference sequence). The CDR3 is made up of 16 amino acids. For the CDR3, the DNA is TGTGCCAGCAGCTTGCGGCCCCAGGGGGGATCCTACGAGCAGTACTTC. Its translation is CASSLRPQGGSYEQYF.

The chain carries TRBV5-1 and TRBJ2-1, with D hard to call. Germline V lookup: CDR1 SGHRS, CDR2 YFSETQ. V lost 5 bases to trimming and J lost 2 bases, with 11 bases between them. The CDR3 covers 14 residues. The CDR3 nucleotides are TGCGCCAGCAGACGGGCAGAGACCTACAATGAGCAGTTCTTC. Its translation is CASRRAETYNEQFF.

Note on this clone: In the same sample, other DNA sequences code for this CDR3. CDR3 DNA: TGTGCCAGCAGCTTTGGAGCTGGAAACACCATATATTTT. This translates into CASSFGAGNTIYF. The chain is built from TRBV11-2 and TRBJ1-3; no clear D. The V gene's germline CDR1 is SGHAT and CDR2 FQNNGV. Trimming cost V 3 bases and J 2 bases, with 5 bases left between them. There are 13 residues in the CDR3.

The J gene is TRBJ2-2, the V gene TRBV19; either TRBD1 or TRBD2 may fit D (5 bases each). The CDR3 has 14 residues. Per the germline V gene, CDR1 is LNHDA and CDR2 is SQIVND (reference sequence). Trimming cost V 4 bases and J 5 bases, with 11 bases left between them. The CDR3 is CASSSQGRTGELFF. The CDR3 region has the DNA TGTGCCAGTAGTAGTCAGGGACGGACCGGGGAGCTGTTTTTT.